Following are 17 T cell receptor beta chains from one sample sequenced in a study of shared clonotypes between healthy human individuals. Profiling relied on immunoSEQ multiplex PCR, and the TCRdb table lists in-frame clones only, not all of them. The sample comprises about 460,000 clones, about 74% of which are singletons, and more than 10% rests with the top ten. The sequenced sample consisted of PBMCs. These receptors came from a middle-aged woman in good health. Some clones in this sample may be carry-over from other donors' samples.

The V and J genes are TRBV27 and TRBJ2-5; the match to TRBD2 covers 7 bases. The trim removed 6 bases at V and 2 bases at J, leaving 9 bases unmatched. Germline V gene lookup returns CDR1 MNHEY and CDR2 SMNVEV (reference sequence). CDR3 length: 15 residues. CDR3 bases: TGTGCCAGCAGCCCCGTAACTAGCGTTCAAGAGACCCAGTACTTC. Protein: CASSPVTSVQETQYF.

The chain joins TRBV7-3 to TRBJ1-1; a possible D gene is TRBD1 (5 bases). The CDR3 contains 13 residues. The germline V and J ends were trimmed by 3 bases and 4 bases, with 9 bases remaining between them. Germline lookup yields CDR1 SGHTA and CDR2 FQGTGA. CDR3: CASSFGGVTEAFF. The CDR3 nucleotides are TGTGCCAGCAGCTTTGGGGGAGTCACTGAAGCTTTCTTT.

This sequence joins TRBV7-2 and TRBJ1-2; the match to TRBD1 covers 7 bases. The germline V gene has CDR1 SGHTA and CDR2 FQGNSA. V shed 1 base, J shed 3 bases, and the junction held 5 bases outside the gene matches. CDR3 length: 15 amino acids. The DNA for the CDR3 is TGTGCCAGCAGCTTAGTGGACAGGCTTTACTATGGCTACACCTTC. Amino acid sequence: CASSLVDRLYYGYTF.

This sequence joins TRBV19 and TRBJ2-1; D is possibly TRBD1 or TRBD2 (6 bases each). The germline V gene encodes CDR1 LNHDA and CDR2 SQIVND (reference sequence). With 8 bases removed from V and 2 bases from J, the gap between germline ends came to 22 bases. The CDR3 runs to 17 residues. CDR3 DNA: TGTGCCAGTGCTAGGGGGGTAGGGGTTCAGACCTACAATGAGCAGTTCTTC. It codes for CASARGVGVQTYNEQFF.

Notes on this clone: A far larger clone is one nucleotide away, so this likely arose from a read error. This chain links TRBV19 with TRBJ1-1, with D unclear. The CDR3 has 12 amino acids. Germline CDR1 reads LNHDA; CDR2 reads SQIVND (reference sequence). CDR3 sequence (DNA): TGTGCCAGCAGTGGATTGAACACTGAAGCTTCCTTT. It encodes CASSGLNTEASF.

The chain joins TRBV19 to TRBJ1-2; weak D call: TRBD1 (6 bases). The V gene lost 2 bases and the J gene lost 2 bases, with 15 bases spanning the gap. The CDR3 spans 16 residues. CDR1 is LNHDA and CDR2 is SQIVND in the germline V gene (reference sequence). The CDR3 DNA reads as TGTGCCAGTAGTATAAGCGGGACAATTCCAAACTATGGCTACACCTTC. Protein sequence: CASSISGTIPNYGYTF. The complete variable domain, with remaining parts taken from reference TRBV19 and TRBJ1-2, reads DGGITQSPKYLFRKEGQNVTLSCEQNLNHDAMYWYRQDPGQGLRLIYYSQIVNDFQKGDIAEGYSVSREKKESFPLTVTSAQKNPTAFYLCASSISGTIPNYGYTFGSGTRLTVV.

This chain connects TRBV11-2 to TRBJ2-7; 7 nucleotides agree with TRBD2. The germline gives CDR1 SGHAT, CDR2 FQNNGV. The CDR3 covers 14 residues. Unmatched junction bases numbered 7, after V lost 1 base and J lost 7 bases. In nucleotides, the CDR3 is TGTGCCAGCAGCTTAGTGGCAGGACTAGGGGAGCAGTACTTC. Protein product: CASSLVAGLGEQYF.

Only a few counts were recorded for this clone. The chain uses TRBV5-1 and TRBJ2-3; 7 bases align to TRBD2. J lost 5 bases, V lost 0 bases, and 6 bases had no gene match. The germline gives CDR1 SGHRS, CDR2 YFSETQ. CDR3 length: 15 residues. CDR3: CASSLVAGAGDTQYF. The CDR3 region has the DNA TGCGCCAGCAGCTTGGTTGCGGGAGCAGGAGATACGCAGTATTTT.

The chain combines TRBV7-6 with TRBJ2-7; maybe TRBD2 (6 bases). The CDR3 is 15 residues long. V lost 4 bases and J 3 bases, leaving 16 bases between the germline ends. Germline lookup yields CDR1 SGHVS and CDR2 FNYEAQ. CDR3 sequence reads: CASSSMGNGGYEQYF. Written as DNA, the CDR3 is TGTGCCAGCAGCTCCATGGGTAACGGGGGCTACGAGCAGTACTTC. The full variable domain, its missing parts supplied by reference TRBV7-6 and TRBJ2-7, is GAGVSQSPRYKVTKRGQDVALRCDPISGHVSLYWYRQALGQGPEFLTYFNYEAQQDKSGLPNDRFSAERPEGSISTLTIQRTEQRDSAMYRCASSSMGNGGYEQYFGPGTRLTVT.

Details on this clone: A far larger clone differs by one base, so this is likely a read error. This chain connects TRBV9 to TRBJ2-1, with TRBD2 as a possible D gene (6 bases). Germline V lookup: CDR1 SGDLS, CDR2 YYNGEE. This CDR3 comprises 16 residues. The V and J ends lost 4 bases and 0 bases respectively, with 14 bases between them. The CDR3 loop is CASSLTGGTSYNEQFF. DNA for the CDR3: TGTGCCAGCAGCCTGACTGGCGGGACCTCCTACAATGAGCAGTTCTTC.

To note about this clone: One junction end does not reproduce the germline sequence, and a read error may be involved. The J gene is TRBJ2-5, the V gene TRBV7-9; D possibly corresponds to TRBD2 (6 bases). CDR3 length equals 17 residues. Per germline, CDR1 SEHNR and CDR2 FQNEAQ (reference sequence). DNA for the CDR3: TGTGCCAGCAGCCCAAGGGGAAGTGGACTACCTGCTGAGATCCAGTACTTC. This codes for CASSPRGSGLPAEIQYF.

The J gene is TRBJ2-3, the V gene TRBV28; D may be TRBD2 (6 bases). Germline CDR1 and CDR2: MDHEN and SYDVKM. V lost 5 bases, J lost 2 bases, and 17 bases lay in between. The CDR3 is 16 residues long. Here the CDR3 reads CASSTPRDSYTDTQYF. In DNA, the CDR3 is TGTGCCAGCAGTACTCCGCGGGACTCCTACACAGATACGCAGTATTTT.

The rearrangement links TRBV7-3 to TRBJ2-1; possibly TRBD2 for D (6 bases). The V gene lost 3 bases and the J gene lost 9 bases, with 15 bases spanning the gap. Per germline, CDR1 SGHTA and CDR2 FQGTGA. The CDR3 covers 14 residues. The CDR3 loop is CASSLGLPGGEQFF. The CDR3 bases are TGTGCCAGCAGCTTGGGGCTGCCCGGGGGTGAGCAGTTCTTC.

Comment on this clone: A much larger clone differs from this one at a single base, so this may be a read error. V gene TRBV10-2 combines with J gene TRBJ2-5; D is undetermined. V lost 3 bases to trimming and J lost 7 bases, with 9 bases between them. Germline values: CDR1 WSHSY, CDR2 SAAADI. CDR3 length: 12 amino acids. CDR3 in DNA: TGCGCCAGCAGTGATGGCGAAGGGACCCAGTACTTC. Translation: CASSDGEGTQYF.

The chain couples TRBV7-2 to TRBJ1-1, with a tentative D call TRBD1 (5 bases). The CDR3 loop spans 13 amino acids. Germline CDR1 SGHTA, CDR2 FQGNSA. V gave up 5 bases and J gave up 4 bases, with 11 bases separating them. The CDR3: CASSTRQGTEAFF. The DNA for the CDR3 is TGTGCCAGCAGCACCCGCCAGGGCACTGAAGCTTTCTTT.

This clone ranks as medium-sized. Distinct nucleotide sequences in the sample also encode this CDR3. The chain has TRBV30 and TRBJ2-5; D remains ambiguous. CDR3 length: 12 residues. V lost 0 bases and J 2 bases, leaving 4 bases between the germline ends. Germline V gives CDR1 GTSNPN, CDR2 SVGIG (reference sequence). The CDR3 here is CAWSVQQETQYF. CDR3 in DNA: TGTGCCTGGAGTGTACAGCAAGAGACCCAGTACTTC.

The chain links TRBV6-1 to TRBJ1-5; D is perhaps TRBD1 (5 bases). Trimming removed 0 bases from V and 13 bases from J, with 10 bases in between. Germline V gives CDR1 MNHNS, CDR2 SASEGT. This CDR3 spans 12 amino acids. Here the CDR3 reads CASSEAGTPQHF. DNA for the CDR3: TGTGCCAGCAGTGAAGCCGGGACCCCTCAGCATTTT.